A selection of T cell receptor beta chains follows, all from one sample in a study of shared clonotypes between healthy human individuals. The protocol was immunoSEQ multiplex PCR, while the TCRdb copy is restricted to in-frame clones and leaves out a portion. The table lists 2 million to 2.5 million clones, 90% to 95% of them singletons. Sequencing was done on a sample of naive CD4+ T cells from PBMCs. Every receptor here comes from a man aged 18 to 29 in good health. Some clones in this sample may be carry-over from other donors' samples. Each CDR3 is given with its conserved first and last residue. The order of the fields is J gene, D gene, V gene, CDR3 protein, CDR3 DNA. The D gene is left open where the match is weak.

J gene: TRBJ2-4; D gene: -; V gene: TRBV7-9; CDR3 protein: CASSLRTTKGNIQYF; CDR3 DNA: TGTGCCAGCAGCTTAAGGACAACGAAGGGAAACATTCAGTACTTC
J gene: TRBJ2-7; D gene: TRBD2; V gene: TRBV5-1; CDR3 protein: CASSATGTSAHEQYF; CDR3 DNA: TGCGCCAGCAGCGCCACCGGGACTAGCGCTCACGAGCAGTACTTC
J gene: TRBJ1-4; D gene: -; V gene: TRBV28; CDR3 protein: CASSLIRGGLATNEKLFF; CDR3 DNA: TGTGCCAGCAGTTTGATCAGAGGGGGATTGGCAACTAATGAAAAACTGTTTTTT
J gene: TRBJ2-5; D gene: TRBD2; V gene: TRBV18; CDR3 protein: CASCLRSGGTQYF; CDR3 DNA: TGTGCCAGCTGCCTCCGGAGCGGGGGGACCCAGTACTTC
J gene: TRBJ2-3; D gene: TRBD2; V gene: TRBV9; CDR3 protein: CASSPRPGLADTDTQYF; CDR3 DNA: TGTGCCAGCAGCCCACGTCCGGGACTAGCGGACACAGATACGCAGTATTTT
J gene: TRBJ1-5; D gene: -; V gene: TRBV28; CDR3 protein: CASSLRDAGRNQPQHF; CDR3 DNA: TGTGCCAGCAGTTTAAGGGATGCAGGCCGCAATCAGCCCCAGCATTTT
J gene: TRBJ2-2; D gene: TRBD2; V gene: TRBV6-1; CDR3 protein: CASSEFVVAGGAGELFF; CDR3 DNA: TGTGCCAGCAGTGAGTTTGTCGTAGCGGGAGGGGCCGGGGAGCTGTTTTTT
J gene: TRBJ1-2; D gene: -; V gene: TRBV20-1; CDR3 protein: CSAPVGYGYTF; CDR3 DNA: TGCAGTGCTCCCGTTGGGTATGGCTACACCTTC
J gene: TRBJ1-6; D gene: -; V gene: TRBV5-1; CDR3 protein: CASSLRESSYNSPLHF; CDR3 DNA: TGCGCCAGCAGCTTGAGGGAGAGCTCCTATAATTCACCCCTCCACTTT
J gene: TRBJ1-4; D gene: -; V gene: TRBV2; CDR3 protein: CASSWGGSNNEKLFF; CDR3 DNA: TGTGCCAGCAGTTGGGGGGGCTCGAATAATGAAAAACTGTTTTTT
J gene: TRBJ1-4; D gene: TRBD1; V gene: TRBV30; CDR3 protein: CAWSTGTGGNEKLFF; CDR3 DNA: TGTGCCTGGAGTACGGGAACAGGGGGAAATGAAAAACTGTTTTTT
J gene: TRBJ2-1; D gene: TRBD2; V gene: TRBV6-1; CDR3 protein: CASSASGRSNEQFF; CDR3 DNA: TGTGCCAGCAGCGCTAGCGGGAGATCCAATGAGCAGTTCTTC
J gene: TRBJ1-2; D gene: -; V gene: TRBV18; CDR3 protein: CASSPGMGPDYGYTF; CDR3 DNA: TGTGCCAGCTCACCAGGGATGGGGCCGGACTATGGCTACACCTTC